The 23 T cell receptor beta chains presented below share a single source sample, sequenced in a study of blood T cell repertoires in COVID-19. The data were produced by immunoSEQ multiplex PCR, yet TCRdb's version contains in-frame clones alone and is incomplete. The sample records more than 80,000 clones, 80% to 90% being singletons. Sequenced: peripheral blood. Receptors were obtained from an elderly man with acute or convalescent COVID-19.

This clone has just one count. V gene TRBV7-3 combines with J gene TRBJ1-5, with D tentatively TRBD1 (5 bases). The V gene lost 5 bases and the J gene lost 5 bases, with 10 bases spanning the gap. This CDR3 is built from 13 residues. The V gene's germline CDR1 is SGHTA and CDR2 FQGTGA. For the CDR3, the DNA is TGTGCCAGCAGCCCTGACAGAGATCAGCCCCAGCATTTT. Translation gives CASSPDRDQPQHF.

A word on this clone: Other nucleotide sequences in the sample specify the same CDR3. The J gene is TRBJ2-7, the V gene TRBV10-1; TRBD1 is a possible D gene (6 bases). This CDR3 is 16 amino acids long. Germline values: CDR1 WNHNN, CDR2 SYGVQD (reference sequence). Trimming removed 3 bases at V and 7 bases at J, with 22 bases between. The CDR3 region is CASSEPSTGPTNEQYF. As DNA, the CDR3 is TGCGCCAGCAGTGAACCGTCGACAGGACCTACCAATGAGCAGTACTTC.

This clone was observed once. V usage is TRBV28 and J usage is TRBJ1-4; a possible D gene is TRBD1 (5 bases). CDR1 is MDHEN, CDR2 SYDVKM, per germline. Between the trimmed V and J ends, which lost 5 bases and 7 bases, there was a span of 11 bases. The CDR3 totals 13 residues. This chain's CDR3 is CASSGRVFEKLFF. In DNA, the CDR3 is TGTGCCAGCAGTGGCAGGGTATTTGAAAAACTGTTTTTT.

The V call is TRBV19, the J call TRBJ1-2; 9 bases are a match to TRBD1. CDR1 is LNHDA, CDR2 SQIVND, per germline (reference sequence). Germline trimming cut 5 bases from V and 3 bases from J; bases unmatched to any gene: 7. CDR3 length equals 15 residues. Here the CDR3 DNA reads TGTGCCAGTAGTTTTACAGGGGGCGCGGACTATGGCTACACCTTC. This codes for CASSFTGGADYGYTF.

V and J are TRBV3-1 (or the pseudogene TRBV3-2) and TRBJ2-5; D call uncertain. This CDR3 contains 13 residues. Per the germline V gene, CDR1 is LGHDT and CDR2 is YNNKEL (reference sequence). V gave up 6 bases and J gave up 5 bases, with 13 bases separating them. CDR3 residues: CASSLTPIETQYF. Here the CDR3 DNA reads TGTGCCAGCAGTTTGACACCTATCGAGACCCAGTACTTC.

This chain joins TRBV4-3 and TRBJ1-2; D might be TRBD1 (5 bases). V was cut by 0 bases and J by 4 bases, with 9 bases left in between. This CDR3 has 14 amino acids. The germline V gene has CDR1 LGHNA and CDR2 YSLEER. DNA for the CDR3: TGCGCCAGCAGCCAAGAGGCGGGGGGCTATGGCTACACCTTC. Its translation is CASSQEAGGYGYTF.

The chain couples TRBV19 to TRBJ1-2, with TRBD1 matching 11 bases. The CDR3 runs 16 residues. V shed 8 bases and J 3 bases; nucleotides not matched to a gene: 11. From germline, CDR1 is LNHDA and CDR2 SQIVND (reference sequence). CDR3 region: CASARAGTGGDYGYTF. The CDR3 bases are TGTGCCAGTGCAAGAGCCGGGACAGGGGGTGACTATGGCTACACCTTC.

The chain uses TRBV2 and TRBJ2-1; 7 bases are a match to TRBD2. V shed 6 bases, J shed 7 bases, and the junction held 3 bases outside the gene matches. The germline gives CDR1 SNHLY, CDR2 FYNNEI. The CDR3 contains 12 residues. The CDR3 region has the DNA TGTGCCAGCAGGGACGGGGGGAATGAGCAGTTCTTC. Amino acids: CASRDGGNEQFF.

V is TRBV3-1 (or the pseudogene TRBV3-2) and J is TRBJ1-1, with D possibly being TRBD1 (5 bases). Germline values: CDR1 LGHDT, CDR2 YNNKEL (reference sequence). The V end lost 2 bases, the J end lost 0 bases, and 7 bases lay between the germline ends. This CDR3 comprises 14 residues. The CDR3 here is CASSQQGLNTEAFF. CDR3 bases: TGTGCCAGCAGCCAACAGGGTCTGAACACTGAAGCTTTCTTT.

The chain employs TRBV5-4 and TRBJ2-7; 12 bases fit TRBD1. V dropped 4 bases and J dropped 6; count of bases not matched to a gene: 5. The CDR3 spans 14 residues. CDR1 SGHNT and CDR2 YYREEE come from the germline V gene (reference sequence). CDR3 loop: CASSGDRGPVEQYF. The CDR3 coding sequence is TGTGCCAGCAGCGGGGACAGGGGGCCGGTCGAGCAGTACTTC.

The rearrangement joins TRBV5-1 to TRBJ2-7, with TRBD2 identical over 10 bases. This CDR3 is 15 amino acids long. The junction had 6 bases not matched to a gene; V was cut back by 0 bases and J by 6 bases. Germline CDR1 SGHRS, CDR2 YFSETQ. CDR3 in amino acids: CASSLASGSRGEQYF. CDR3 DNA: TGCGCCAGCAGCTTGGCTAGCGGGAGCCGGGGCGAGCAGTACTTC.

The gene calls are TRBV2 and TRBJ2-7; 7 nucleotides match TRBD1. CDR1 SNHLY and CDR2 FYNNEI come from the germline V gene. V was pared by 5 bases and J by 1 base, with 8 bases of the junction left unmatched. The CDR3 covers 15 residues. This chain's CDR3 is CASSPNRGVSYEQYF. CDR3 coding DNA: TGTGCCAGCAGTCCTAACAGGGGAGTGTCCTACGAGCAGTACTTC.

The CDR3 nucleotides are TGTGCCAGCAGTTTATGGGGGGGACTAGCAAGGGATACGCAGTATTTT. Amino acid sequence: CASSLWGGLARDTQYF. V usage is TRBV27 and J usage is TRBJ2-3, with 9 bases lining up with TRBD2. J lost 6 bases, V lost 1 base, and 8 bases had no gene match. There are 16 residues in the CDR3. Germline V CDR1 and CDR2: MNHEY, SMNVEV (reference sequence).

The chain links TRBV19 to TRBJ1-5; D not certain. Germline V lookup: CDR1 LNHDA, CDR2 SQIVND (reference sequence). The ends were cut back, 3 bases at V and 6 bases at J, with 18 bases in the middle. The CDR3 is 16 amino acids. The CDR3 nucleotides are TGTGCCAGTAGTATCCACCCCGGGATACTCATTCAGCCCCAGCATTTT. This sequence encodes CASSIHPGILIQPQHF.

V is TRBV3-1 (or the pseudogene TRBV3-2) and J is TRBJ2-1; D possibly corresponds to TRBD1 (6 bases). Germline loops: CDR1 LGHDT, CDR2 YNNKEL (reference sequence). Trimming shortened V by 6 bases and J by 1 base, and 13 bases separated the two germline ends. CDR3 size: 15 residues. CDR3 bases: TGTGCCAGCAGACAGGGCCACTTATCCTACAATGAGCAGTTCTTC. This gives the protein CASRQGHLSYNEQFF.

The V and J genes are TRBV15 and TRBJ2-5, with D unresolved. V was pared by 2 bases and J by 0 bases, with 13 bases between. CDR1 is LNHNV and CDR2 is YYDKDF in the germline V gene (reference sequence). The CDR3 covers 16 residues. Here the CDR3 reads CATSRYTGSNQETQYF. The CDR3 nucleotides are TGTGCCACCAGCAGATATACCGGGTCCAACCAAGAGACCCAGTACTTC.

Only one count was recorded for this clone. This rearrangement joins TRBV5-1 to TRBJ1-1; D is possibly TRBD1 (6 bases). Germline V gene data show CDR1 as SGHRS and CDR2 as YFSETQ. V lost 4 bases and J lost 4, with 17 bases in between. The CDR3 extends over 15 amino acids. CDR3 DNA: TGCGCCAGCAGCCCCGGGGGGGGGCGGGTCACTGAAGCTTTCTTT. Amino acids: CASSPGGGRVTEAFF.

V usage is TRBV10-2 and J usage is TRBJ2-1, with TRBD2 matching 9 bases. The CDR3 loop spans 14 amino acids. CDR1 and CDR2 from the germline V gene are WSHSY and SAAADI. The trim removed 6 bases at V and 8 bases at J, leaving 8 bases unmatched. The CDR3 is CASRTSGQGYEQFF. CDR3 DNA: TGCGCCAGCAGGACTAGCGGACAAGGCTATGAGCAGTTCTTC.

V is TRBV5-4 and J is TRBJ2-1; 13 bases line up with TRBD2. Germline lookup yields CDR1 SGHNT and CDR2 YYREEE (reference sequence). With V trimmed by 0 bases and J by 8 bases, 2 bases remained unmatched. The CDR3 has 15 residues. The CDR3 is CASSLGLAGGDEQFF. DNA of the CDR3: TGTGCCAGCAGCTTGGGACTAGCGGGGGGAGATGAGCAGTTCTTC.

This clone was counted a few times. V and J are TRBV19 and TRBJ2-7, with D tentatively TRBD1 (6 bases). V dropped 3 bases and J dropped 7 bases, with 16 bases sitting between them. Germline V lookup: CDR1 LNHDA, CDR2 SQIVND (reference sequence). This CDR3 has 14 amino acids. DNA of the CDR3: TGTGCCAGTAGTATGTTGTACAGGGAGAGAGAGCAGTACTTC. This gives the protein CASSMLYREREQYF.

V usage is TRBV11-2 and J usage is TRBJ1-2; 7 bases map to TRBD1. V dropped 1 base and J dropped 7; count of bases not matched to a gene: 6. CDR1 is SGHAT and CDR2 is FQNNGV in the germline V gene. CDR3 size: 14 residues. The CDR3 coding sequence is TGTGCCAGCAGCTTAGGACAGGGCATGAGTGGCTACACCTTC. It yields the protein CASSLGQGMSGYTF.

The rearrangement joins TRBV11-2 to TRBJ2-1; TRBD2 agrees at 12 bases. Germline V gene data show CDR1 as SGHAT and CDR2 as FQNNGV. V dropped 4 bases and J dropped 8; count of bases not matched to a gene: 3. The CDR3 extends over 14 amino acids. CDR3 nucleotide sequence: TGTGCCAGCAGCTCTAGCGGGGGGGAGGATGAGCAGTTCTTC. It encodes CASSSSGGEDEQFF.

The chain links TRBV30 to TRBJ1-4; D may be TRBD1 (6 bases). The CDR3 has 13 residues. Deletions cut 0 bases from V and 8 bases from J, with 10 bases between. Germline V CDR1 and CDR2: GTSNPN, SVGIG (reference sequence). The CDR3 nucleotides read TGTGCCTGGAGTGTACAGGGTTCAGAAAAACTGTTTTTT. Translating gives CAWSVQGSEKLFF.